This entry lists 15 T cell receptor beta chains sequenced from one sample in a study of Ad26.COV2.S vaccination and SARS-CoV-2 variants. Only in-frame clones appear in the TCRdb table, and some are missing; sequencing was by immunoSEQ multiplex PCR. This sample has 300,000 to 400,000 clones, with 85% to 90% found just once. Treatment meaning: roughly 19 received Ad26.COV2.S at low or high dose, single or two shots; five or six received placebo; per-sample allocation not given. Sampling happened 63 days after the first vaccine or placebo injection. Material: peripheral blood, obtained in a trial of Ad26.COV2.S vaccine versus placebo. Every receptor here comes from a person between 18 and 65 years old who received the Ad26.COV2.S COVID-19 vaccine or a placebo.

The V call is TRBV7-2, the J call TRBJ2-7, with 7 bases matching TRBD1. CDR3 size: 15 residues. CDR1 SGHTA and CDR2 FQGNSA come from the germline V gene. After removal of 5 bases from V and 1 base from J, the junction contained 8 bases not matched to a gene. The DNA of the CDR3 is TGTGCCAGCAGCCCCGACAGGGAAGGGTCCTACGAGCAGTACTTC. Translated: CASSPDREGSYEQYF.

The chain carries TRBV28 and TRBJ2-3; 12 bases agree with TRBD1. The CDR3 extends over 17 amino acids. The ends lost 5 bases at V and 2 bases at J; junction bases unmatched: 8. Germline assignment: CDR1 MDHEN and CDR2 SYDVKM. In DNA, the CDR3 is TGTGCCAGCAGTGCAACCGGGACAGGGGGCCCCACAGATACGCAGTATTTT. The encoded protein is CASSATGTGGPTDTQYF.

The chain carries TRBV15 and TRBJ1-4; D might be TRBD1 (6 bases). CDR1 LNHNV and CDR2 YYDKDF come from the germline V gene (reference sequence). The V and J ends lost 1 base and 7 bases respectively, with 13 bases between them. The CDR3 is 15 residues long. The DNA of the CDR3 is TGTGCCACCAGCAGAGCCACCGGACAGTTTGAAAAACTGTTTTTT. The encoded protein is CATSRATGQFEKLFF.

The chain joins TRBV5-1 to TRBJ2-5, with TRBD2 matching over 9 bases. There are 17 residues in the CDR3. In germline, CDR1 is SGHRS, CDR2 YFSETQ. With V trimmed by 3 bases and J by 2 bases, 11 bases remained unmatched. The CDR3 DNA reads TGCGCCAGCAGCTCCGGAATATTCCTAGCGGGGCAAGAGACCCAGTACTTC. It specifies CASSSGIFLAGQETQYF.

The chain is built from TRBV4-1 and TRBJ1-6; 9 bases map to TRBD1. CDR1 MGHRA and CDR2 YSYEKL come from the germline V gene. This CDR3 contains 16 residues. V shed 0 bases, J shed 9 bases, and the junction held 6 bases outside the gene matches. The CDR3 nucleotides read TGCGCCAGCAGCCAAGAGGTCGGGACAGGGCTTTCACCCCTCCACTTT. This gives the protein CASSQEVGTGLSPLHF.

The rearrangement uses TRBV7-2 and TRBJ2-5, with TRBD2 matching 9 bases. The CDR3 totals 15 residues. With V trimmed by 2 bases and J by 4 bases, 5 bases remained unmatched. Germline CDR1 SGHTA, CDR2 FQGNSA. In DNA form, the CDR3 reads TGTGCCAGCAGCTTACGGGTAGCGGGAGCAGAGACCCAGTACTTC. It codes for CASSLRVAGAETQYF. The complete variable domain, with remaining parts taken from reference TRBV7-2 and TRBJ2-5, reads GAGVSQSPSNKVTEKGKDVELRCDPISGHTALYWYRQSLGQGLEFLIYFQGNSAPDKSGLPSDRFSAERTGGSVSTLTIQRTQQEDSAVYLCASSLRVAGAETQYFGPGTRLLVL.

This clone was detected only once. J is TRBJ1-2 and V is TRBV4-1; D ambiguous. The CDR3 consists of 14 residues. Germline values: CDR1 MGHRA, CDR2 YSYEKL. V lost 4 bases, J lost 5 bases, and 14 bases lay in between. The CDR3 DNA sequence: TGCGCCAGCAGCCCATTGGACGGAATGTATGGCTACACCTTC. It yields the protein CASSPLDGMYGYTF.

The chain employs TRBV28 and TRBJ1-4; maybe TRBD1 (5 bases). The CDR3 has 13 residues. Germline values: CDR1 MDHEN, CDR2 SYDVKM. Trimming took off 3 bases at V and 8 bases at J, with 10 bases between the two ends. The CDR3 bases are TGTGCCAGCAGTTTCAGGGTGCAGGAAAAACTGTTTTTT. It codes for CASSFRVQEKLFF.

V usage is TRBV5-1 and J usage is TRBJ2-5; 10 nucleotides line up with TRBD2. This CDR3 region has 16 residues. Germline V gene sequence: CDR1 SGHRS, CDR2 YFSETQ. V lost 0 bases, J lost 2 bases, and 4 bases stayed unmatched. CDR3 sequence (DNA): TGCGCCAGCAGCTTGGGGGCTAGCGGGAGACAAGAGACCCAGTACTTC. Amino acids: CASSLGASGRQETQYF.

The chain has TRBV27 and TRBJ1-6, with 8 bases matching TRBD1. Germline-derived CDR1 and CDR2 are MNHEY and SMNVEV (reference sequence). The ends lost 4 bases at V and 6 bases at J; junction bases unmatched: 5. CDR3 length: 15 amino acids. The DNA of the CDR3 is TGTGCCAGCAGTTCCCAGGGGGCTATTAATTCACCCCTCCACTTT. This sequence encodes CASSSQGAINSPLHF.

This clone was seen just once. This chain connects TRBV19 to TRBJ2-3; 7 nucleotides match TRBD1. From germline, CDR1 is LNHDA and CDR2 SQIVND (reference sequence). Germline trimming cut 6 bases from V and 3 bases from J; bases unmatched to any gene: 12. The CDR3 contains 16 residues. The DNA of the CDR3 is TGTGCCAGTAGCGATACGACAGGGTCGGGGACAGATACGCAGTATTTT. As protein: CASSDTTGSGTDTQYF.

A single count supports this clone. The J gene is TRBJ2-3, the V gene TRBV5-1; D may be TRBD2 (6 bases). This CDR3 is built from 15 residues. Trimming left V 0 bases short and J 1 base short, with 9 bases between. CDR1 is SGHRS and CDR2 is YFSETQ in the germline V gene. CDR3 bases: TGCGCCAGCAGCTTGGGGGTAGCGGGCACAGATACGCAGTATTTT. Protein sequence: CASSLGVAGTDTQYF. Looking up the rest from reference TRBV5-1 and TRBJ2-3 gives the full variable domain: KAGVTQTPRYLIKTRGQQVTLSCSPISGHRSVSWYQQTPGQGLQFLFEYFSETQRNKGNFPGRFSGRQFSNSRSEMNVSTLELGDSALYLCASSLGVAGTDTQYFGPGTRLTVL.

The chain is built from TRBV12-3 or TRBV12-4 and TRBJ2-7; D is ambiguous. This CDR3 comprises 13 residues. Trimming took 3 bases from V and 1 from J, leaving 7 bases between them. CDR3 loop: CASSFSRSYEQYF. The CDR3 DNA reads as TGTGCCAGCAGTTTTTCCAGATCCTACGAGCAGTACTTC.

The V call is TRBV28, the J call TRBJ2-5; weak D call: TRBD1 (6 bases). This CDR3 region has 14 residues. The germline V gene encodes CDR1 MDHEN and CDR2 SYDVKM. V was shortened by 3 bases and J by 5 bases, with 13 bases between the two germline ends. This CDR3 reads CASSFTGLEETQYF. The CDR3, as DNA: TGTGCCAGCAGTTTCACAGGGCTAGAGGAGACCCAGTACTTC.

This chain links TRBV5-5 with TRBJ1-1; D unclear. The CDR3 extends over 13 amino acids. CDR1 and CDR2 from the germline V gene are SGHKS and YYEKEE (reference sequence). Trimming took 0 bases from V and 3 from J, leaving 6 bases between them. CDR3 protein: CASSLETYTEAFF. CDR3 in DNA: TGTGCCAGCAGCTTGGAGACCTACACTGAAGCTTTCTTT.